This passage covers 4 T cell receptor beta chains from one sample sequenced in a study of T-cell reconstitution after alpha-beta-depleted transplantation in children. As it was prepared, the TCRbeta library received unique molecular identifiers. TCRdb re-derived calls from the PCR reads in MiXCR, one entry per CDR3 protein. Of 500,000 to 750,000 distinct CDR3 sequences listed, 25% to 30% are singletons. The sample was PBMCs, taken before TCRalphabeta/CD19-depleted stem cell transplant. Receptors originate from a boy under two years old with Wiskott-Aldrich syndrome, due to receive a stem cell transplant.

This chain links TRBV6-1 with TRBJ1-2; D remains ambiguous. Germline-derived CDR1 and CDR2 are MNHNS and SASEGT. The CDR3 runs 13 residues. Deletions cut 5 bases from V and 2 bases from J, with 9 bases between. The CDR3 DNA sequence: TGTGCCAGCAGTCCTTTACGAAACTATGGCTACACCTTC. This gives the protein CASSPLRNYGYTF.

The chain combines TRBV5-1 with TRBJ2-7; the D gene is possibly TRBD2 (6 bases). Germline CDR1 reads SGHRS; CDR2 reads YFSETQ. CDR3 length equals 15 residues. V was trimmed by 0 bases and J by 0 bases, leaving 10 bases between them. CDR3 nucleotide sequence: TGCGCCAGCAGCTTGGGTGGAGCGGGCTCCTACGAGCAGTACTTC. Protein sequence: CASSLGGAGSYEQYF.

This clonotype was counted a few times. The CDR3 nucleotides read TGCAGCGTTGAGGGATTTTACGGGACAGCCCCCGGCCGTTCCTCCTACGAGCAGTACTTC. The encoded protein is CSVEGFYGTAPGRSSYEQYF. The V and J genes are TRBV29-1 and TRBJ2-7, with 7 bases lining up with TRBD1. V gave up 3 bases and J gave up 0 bases; unmatched junction bases: 23. From germline, CDR1 is SQVTM and CDR2 ANQGSEA. This CDR3 is built from 20 residues.

This clonotype was observed a few times. The V and J genes are TRBV10-3 and TRBJ2-4; D call uncertain. Trimming removed 0 bases from V and 0 bases from J, with 9 bases in between. The CDR3 loop spans 16 amino acids. In germline, CDR1 is ENHRY, CDR2 SYGVKD. The CDR3 nucleotides read TGTGCCATCAGTGAGTCGGGCAGAACAGCCAAAAACATTCAGTACTTC. This sequence encodes CAISESGRTAKNIQYF.